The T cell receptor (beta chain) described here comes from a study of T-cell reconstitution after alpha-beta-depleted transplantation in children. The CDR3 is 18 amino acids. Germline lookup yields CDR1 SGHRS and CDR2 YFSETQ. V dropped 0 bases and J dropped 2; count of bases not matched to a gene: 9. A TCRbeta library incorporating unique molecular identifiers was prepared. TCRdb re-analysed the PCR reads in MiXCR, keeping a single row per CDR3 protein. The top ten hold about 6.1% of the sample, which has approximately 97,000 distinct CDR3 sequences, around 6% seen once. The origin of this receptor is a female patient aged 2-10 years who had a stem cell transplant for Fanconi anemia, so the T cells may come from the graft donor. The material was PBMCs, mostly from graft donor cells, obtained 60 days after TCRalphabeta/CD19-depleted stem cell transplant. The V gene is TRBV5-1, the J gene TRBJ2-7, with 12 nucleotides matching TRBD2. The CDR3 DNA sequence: TGCGCCAGCAGCTTGGTTTCGCTAGCGGGAGGGCCGACCTACGAGCAGTACTTC. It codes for CASSLVSLAGGPTYEQYF.